What follows describes a single T cell receptor beta chain. Indicated time point: after dendritic cell vaccination, including at tumor progression/relapse. This sample was taken from a study of glioma-infiltrating T cells after dendritic cell vaccination. The PCR used 60 V beta and 13 J beta primers. Assay used: immunoSEQ multiplex PCR; TCRdb lists only in-frame clones, some missing. The data contain about 87,000 clones, less than 90% of them singletons. The sample consisted of blood, taken after dendritic cell vaccination. This clonotype was sampled from a human donor with glioblastoma.

CDR3 protein: CASRPQGARGNYGYTF. In DNA form, the CDR3 reads TGTGCCAGTAGACCCCAGGGGGCGCGTGGGAACTATGGCTACACCTTC. V is TRBV19 and J is TRBJ1-2; 8 nucleotides align to TRBD1. Germline V gene sequence: CDR1 LNHDA, CDR2 SQIVND (reference sequence). Trimming at V came to 6 bases and at J to 2 bases, leaving 11 bases not matched to a gene. The CDR3 has 16 amino acids. The entire variable domain, with the rest obtained from reference TRBV19 and TRBJ1-2, is as follows: DGGITQSPKYLFRKEGQNVTLSCEQNLNHDAMYWYRQDPGQGLRLIYYSQIVNDFQKGDIAEGYSVSREKKESFPLTVTSAQKNPTAFYLCASRPQGARGNYGYTFGSGTRLTVV.